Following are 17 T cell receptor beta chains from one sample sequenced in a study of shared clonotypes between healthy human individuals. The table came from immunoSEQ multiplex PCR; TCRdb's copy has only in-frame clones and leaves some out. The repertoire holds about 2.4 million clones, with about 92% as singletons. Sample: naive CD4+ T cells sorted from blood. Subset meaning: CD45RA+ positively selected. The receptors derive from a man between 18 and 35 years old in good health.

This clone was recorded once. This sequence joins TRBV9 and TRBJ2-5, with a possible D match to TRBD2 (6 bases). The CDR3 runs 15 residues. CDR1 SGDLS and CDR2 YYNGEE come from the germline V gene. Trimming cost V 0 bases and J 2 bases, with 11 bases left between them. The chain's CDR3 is CASSVGFGSQETQYF. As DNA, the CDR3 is TGTGCCAGCAGCGTAGGTTTCGGGAGTCAAGAGACCCAGTACTTC.

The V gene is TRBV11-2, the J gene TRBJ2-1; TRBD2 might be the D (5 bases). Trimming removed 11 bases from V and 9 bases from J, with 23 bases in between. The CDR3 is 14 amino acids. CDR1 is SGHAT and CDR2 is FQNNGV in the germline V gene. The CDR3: CAVGSRGGVSEQFF. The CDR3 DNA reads TGTGCCGTGGGGAGTAGAGGTGGTGTAAGTGAGCAGTTCTTC.

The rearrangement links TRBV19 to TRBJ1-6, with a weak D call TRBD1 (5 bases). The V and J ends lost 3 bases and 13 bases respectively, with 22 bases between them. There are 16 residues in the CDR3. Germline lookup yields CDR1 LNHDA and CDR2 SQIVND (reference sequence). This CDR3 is CASSIVIGGLFAPLHF. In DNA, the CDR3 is TGTGCCAGTAGTATCGTCATCGGGGGTTTGTTTGCCCCCCTCCACTTT.

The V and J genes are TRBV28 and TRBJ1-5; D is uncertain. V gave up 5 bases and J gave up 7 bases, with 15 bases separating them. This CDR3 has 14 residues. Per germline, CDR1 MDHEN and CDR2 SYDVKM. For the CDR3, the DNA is TGTGCCAGCAGTGAGGAAGCCGGGTCGCAGCCCCAGCATTTT. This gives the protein CASSEEAGSQPQHF.

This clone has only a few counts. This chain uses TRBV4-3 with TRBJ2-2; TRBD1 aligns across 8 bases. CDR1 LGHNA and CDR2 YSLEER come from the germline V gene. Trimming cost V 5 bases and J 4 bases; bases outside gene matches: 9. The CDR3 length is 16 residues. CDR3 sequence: CASSTVTGALTGELFF. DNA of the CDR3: TGCGCCAGCAGCACTGTGACAGGGGCGCTCACCGGGGAGCTGTTTTTT.

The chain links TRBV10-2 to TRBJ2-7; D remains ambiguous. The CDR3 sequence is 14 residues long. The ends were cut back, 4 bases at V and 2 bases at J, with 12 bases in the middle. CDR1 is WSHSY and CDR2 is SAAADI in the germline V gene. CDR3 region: CASSAFLGTYEQYF. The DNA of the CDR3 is TGCGCCAGCAGTGCTTTCCTAGGGACCTACGAGCAGTACTTC.

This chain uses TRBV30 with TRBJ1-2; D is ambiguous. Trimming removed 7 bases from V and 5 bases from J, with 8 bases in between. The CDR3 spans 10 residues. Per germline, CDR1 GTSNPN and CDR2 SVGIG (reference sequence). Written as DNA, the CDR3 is TGTGCCTCGGTTACTTATGGCTACACCTTC. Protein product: CASVTYGYTF.

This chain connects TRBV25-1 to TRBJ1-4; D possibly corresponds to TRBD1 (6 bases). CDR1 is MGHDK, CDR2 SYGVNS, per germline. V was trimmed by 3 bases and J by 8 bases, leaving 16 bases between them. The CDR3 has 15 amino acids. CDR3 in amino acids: CASSDGAGVEEKLFF. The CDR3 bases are TGTGCCAGCAGTGATGGGGCAGGGGTAGAGGAAAAACTGTTTTTT. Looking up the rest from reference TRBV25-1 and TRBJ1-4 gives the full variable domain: EADIYQTPRYLVIGTGKKITLECSQTMGHDKMYWYQQDPGMELHLIHYSYGVNSTEKGDLSSESTVSRIRTEHFPLTLESARPSHTSQYLCASSDGAGVEEKLFFGSGTQLSVL.

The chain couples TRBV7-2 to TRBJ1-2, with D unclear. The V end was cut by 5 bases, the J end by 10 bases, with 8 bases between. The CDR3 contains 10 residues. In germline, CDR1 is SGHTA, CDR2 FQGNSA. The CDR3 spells CASSTAVYTF. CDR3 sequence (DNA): TGTGCCAGCAGCACCGCGGTCTACACCTTC.

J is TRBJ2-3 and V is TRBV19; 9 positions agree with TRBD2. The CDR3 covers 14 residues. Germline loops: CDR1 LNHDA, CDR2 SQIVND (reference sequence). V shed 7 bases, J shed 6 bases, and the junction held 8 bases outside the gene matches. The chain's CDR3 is CASKKGGGADTQYF. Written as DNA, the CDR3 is TGTGCCAGTAAGAAGGGCGGGGGGGCGGATACGCAGTATTTT.

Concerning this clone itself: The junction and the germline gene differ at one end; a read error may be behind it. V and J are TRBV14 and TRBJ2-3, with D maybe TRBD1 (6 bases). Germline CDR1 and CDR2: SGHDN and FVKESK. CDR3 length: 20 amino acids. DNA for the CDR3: TGTGCCAGCAGTCAAGCGATAGTCTCGGCAATTTACAGGGAAGAAGATACGCAGTATTTT. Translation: CASSQAIVSAIYREEDTQYF.

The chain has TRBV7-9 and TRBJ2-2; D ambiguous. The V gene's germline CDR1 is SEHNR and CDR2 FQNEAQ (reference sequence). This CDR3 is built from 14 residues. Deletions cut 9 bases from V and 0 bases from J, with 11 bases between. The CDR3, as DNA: TGTGCCAGGTCCGGGCACTCGAACACCGGGGAGCTGTTTTTT. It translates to CARSGHSNTGELFF.

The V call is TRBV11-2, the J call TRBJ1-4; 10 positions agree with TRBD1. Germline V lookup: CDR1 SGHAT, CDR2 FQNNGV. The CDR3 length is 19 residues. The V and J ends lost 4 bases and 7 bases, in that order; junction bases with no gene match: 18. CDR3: CASSSRFGQGGFDLEKLFF. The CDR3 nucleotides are TGTGCCAGCAGCTCGCGGTTTGGACAGGGGGGTTTTGACCTTGAAAAACTGTTTTTT.

CDR3 loop: CASSLQNFYEQYF. CDR3 bases: TGTGCCAGCAGCTTACAGAATTTTTACGAGCAGTACTTC. This chain uses TRBV7-9 with TRBJ2-7, with no clear D. CDR3 length: 13 residues. Germline values: CDR1 SEHNR, CDR2 FQNEAQ (reference sequence). V dropped 2 bases and J dropped 4 bases, with 9 bases sitting between them.

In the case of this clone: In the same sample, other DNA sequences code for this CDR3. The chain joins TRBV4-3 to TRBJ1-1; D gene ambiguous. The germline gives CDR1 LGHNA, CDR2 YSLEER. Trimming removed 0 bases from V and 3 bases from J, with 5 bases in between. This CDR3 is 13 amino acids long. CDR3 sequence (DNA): TGCGCCAGCAGCCAAGACCGGGACACTGAAGCTTTCTTT. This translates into CASSQDRDTEAFF.

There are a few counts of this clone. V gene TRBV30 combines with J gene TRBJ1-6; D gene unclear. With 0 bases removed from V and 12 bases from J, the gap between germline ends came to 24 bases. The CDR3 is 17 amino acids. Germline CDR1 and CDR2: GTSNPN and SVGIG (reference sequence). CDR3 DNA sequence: TGTGCCTGGAGTGTATTGCCGTTCCGGGATCCTTGGGGACCCCTCCACTTT. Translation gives CAWSVLPFRDPWGPLHF. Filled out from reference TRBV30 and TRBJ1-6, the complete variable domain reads SQTIHQWPATLVQPVGSPLSLECTVEGTSNPNLYWYRQAAGRGLQLLFYSVGIGQISSEVPQNLSASRPQDRQFILSSKKLLLSDSGFYLCAWSVLPFRDPWGPLHFGNGTRLTVT.

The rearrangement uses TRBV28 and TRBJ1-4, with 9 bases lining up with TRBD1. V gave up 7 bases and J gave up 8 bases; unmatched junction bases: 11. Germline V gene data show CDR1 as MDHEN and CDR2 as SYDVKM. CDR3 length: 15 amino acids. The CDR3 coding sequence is TGTGCCAGCACCTGGAGGGACAGGGTTAACGAAAAACTGTTTTTT. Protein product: CASTWRDRVNEKLFF.